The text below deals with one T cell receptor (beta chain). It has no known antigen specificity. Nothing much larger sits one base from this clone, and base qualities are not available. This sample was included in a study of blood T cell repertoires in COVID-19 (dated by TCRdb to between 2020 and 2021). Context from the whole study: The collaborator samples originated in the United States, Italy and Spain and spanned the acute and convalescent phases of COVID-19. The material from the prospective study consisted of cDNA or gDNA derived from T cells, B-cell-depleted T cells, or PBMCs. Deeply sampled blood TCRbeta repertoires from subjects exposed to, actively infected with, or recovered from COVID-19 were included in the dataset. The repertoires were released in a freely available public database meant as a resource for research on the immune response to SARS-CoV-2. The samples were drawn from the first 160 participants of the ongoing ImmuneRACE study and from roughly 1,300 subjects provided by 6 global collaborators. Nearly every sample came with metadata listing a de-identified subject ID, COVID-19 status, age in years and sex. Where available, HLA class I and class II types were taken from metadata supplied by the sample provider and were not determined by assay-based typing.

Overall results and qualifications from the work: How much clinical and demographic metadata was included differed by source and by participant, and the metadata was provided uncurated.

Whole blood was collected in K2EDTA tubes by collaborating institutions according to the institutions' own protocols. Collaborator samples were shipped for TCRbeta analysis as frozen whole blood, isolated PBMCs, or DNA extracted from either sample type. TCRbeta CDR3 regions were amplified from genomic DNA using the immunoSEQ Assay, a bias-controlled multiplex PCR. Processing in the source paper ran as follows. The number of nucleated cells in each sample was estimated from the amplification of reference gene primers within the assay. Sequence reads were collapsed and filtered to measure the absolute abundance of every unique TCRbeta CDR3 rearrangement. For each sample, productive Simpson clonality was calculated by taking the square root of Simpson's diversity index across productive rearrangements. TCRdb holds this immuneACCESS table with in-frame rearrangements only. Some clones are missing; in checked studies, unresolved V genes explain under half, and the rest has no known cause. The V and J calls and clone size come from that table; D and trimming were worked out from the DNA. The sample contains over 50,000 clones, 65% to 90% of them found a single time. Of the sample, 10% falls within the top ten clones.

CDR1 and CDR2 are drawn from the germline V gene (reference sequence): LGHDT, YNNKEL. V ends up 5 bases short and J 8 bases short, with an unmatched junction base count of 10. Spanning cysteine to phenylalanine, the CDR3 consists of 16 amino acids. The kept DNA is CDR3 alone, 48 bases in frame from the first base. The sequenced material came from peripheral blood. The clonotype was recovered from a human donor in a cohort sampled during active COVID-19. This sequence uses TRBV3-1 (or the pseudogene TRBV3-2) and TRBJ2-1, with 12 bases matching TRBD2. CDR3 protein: CASSSSTSGSRHEQFF. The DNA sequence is TGTGCCAGCAGCTCGTCGACTAGCGGGAGTCGACATGAGCAGTTCTTC.